The source of this T cell receptor (beta chain) is a study of CXCR3-negative and CXCR3-positive naive CD8 T cells. Overall study findings and caveats: In CXCR3-positive naive cells, the TRB CDR3s were more hydrophobic than in CXCR3-negative naive cells. Sequencing showed both naive subsets with comparably high diversity, and memory CD8+ cells much lower.

5' RACE that incorporated UMI labels was used to prepare the TRB cDNA libraries. Reprocessing the 5' RACE reads, TCRdb reports a single entry for every CDR3 protein and omits DNA. This table holds 85,000 to 130,000 distinct CDR3 sequences. A remark on this clonotype: Its antigen remains unidentified.

CDR3 size: 15 residues. The V and J genes are TRBV12-3 or TRBV12-4 and TRBJ2-1. The receptor's source is a human donor in good health. Some clones in this sample may be carry-over from other donors' samples. Sequencing input: naive CXCR3+ CD8+ T cells from blood. Subset: CD45RO-CCR7+CD27+CD95- naive CD8+ T cells expressing CXCR3 (TNR3+). CDR3 residues: CASSSPGTHYNEQFF.